This TCR beta chain was captured in a study of T cells after yellow fever vaccination. About the research overall: SMART-Seq v4 Ultra Low Input served to prepare low-cell-number fractions. Findings of the study overall: There was a possibility that FACS-sorted repertoires contained abundant clonotypes contaminating from the bulk population. Weaker overall, the secondary response nonetheless peaked faster (day 5 versus 15).

5'RACE template switching produced TCR cDNA carrying a universal primer site and UMIs. MiXCR was run by TCRdb on the 5' RACE reads, yielding one entry per CDR3 protein. The table lists 280,000 or so distinct CDR3 sequences, approximately 8% of them singletons. In the case of this clonotype: Its antigen is not known.

CDR1 and CDR2 (germline): MNHEY, SVGEGT. CDR3 length equals 15 residues. Between the trimmed V and J ends, which lost 5 bases and 4 bases, there was a span of 18 bases. This rearrangement joins TRBV6-2 or TRBV6-3 to TRBJ2-7; D is unclear. The input for sequencing was CD4+ T cells sorted from PBMCs, taken 5 days after the yellow fever booster vaccination. This receptor was obtained from a man between 18 and 35 years old who received the YFV17D yellow fever vaccine. The CDR3 spells CASSVHSKTPYEQYV. In nucleotides, the CDR3 is TGTGCCAGCAGTGTGCACTCCAAAACCCCTTACGAGCAGTACGTC.